Listed below are T cell receptor beta chains from one sample, sequenced in a study of identical twins. TCRdb independently ran MiXCR on the 5' RACE reads; one entry per CDR3 protein. The sample shows hundreds of thousands of distinct CDR3 sequences, 8.5% to 9% of them seen only once. These data are also associated with another study on yellow fever vaccine responses in identical twins.

The material sequenced was PBMCs. The receptors stem from a woman younger than 30 in good health. Each CDR3 is given with its conserved first and last residue. The order of the fields is CDR3 length, J gene, D gene, V gene, clone size, CDR3 protein, CDR3 DNA. A D gene is named only where the DNA matches it firmly. The size of a clone is reported for some rows only, either as once, few or many, or as a class for expanded clones.

len: 13
j_gene: TRBJ1-6
d_gene: NA
v_gene: TRBV20-1
abundance: few
CDR3aa: CSARKAADSPLHF
CDR3nt: TGCAGTGCTAGAAAGGCCGCAGATTCACCCCTCCACTTT

len: 15
j_gene: TRBJ1-6
d_gene: NA
v_gene: TRBV28
abundance: NA
CDR3aa: CATWTAPGNNSPLHF
CDR3nt: TGTGCCACCTGGACAGCACCTGGGAATAATTCACCCCTCCACTTT

len: 15
j_gene: TRBJ2-7
d_gene: TRBD1
v_gene: TRBV2
abundance: few
CDR3aa: CASTKTGDISYEQYF
CDR3nt: TGTGCCAGCACAAAGACAGGGGATATCTCCTACGAGCAGTACTTC

len: 15
j_gene: TRBJ1-6
d_gene: NA
v_gene: TRBV5-1
abundance: NA
CDR3aa: CASSLGTNDNSPLHF
CDR3nt: TGCGCCAGCAGCTTGGGCACAAACGATAATTCACCCCTCCACTTT

len: 16
j_gene: TRBJ1-1
d_gene: TRBD1
v_gene: TRBV4-3
abundance: few
CDR3aa: CASSQDLIQGATEAFF
CDR3nt: TGCGCCAGCAGCCAAGACCTCATACAGGGGGCGACTGAAGCTTTCTTT

len: 13
j_gene: TRBJ2-7
d_gene: NA
v_gene: TRBV7-2
abundance: NA
CDR3aa: CASSLPGTHEQYF
CDR3nt: TGTGCCAGCAGCTTACCAGGGACCCACGAGCAGTACTTC

len: 16
j_gene: TRBJ1-4
d_gene: NA
v_gene: TRBV7-2
abundance: many
CDR3aa: CASSSRTDATNEKLFF
CDR3nt: TGTGCCAGCAGCTCCAGGACAGACGCAACTAATGAAAAACTGTTTTTT

len: 16
j_gene: TRBJ2-2
d_gene: TRBD2
v_gene: TRBV27
abundance: NA
CDR3aa: CASSLRRERGSGELFF
CDR3nt: TGTGCCAGCAGTTTACGGCGGGAGAGAGGTTCGGGGGAGCTGTTTTTT

len: 15
j_gene: TRBJ1-2
d_gene: TRBD1
v_gene: TRBV6-5
abundance: few
CDR3aa: CASSPLVTTGIGYTF
CDR3nt: TGTGCCAGCAGTCCTTTAGTGACGACAGGGATTGGCTACACCTTC

len: 16
j_gene: TRBJ2-5
d_gene: NA
v_gene: TRBV27
abundance: many
CDR3aa: CASSFGRGALRETQYF
CDR3nt: TGTGCCAGCAGTTTCGGTCGGGGGGCCTTGAGGGAGACCCAGTACTTC

len: 14
j_gene: TRBJ2-7
d_gene: NA
v_gene: TRBV7-9
abundance: NA
CDR3aa: CASSLGQVAYEQYF
CDR3nt: TGTGCCAGCAGCTTAGGGCAGGTTGCCTACGAGCAGTACTTC

len: 16
j_gene: TRBJ2-7
d_gene: TRBD1
v_gene: TRBV5-1
abundance: many
CDR3aa: CASSKGQGGVNYEQYF
CDR3nt: TGCGCCAGCAGCAAGGGACAGGGCGGAGTTAACTACGAGCAGTACTTC

len: 15
j_gene: TRBJ2-1
d_gene: TRBD2
v_gene: TRBV10-2
abundance: few
CDR3aa: CASFASGSSYNEQFF
CDR3nt: TGCGCCAGCTTCGCAAGCGGGAGCTCCTACAATGAGCAGTTCTTC

len: 16
j_gene: TRBJ2-1
d_gene: TRBD2
v_gene: TRBV7-9
abundance: few
CDR3aa: CASSHPSRDYYNEQFF
CDR3nt: TGTGCCAGCAGCCATCCCTCCCGGGACTACTACAATGAGCAGTTCTTC

len: 15
j_gene: TRBJ2-7
d_gene: NA
v_gene: TRBV9
abundance: few
CDR3aa: CASSVAAGGSYEQYF
CDR3nt: TGTGCCAGCAGCGTAGCGGCAGGGGGGAGCTACGAGCAGTACTTC

len: 14
j_gene: TRBJ1-1
d_gene: NA
v_gene: TRBV11-3
abundance: NA
CDR3aa: CASSLGGRNAEAFF
CDR3nt: TGTGCCAGCAGCTTAGGGGGGAGAAACGCTGAAGCTTTCTTT

len: 14
j_gene: TRBJ2-2
d_gene: NA
v_gene: TRBV9
abundance: NA
CDR3aa: CASSDRVTTGELFF
CDR3nt: TGTGCCAGCAGCGACAGGGTCACCACCGGGGAGCTGTTTTTT

len: 14
j_gene: TRBJ2-7
d_gene: NA
v_gene: TRBV20-1
abundance: NA
CDR3aa: CSATAGTFPWEQYF
CDR3nt: TGCAGTGCAACCGCCGGGACTTTTCCTTGGGAGCAGTACTTC

len: 13
j_gene: TRBJ2-7
d_gene: TRBD1
v_gene: TRBV5-1
abundance: NA
CDR3aa: CASREDRAGEQYF
CDR3nt: TGCGCCAGCAGGGAGGACAGGGCGGGGGAGCAGTACTTC

len: 15
j_gene: TRBJ2-2
d_gene: NA
v_gene: TRBV2
abundance: many
CDR3aa: CASANGLRLDGELFF
CDR3nt: TGTGCCAGCGCGAATGGGCTAAGGTTGGACGGGGAGCTGTTTTTT

len: 14
j_gene: TRBJ2-7
d_gene: TRBD2
v_gene: TRBV20-1
abundance: NA
CDR3aa: CSATSGLYSYEQYF
CDR3nt: TGCAGTGCCACTAGCGGGCTCTACTCCTACGAGCAGTACTTC

len: 10
j_gene: TRBJ2-1
d_gene: NA
v_gene: TRBV6-1
abundance: few
CDR3aa: CASKADEQFF
CDR3nt: TGTGCCAGCAAGGCCGATGAGCAGTTCTTC

len: 15
j_gene: TRBJ2-5
d_gene: NA
v_gene: TRBV2
abundance: NA
CDR3aa: CASTRGWAGQETQYF
CDR3nt: TGTGCCAGCACCCGGGGCTGGGCAGGCCAAGAGACCCAGTACTTC

len: 15
j_gene: TRBJ1-5
d_gene: NA
v_gene: TRBV12-3/TRBV12-4
abundance: NA
CDR3aa: CASSLRGIGNQPQHF
CDR3nt: TGTGCCAGCAGTTTAAGGGGGATCGGCAATCAGCCCCAGCATTTT

len: 15
j_gene: TRBJ2-3
d_gene: NA
v_gene: TRBV19
abundance: few
CDR3aa: CASSKGGLRTDTQYF
CDR3nt: TGTGCCAGTAGTAAGGGAGGACTTCGCACAGATACGCAGTATTTT